The rows below give T cell receptor beta chains drawn from one sample of a study of blood T cell repertoires in COVID-19. Some clones are missing from TCRdb's copy, which holds only in-frame ones; the method was immunoSEQ multiplex PCR. The sample lists roughly 200,000 clones, around 90% occurring once. The sample taken for sequencing was peripheral blood. Source of these receptors: a man in his fifties or sixties with acute or convalescent COVID-19. Both conserved end residues are part of each CDR3. The D gene is left open where the match is weak. Expanded clones get a size class; other rows say once, few or many, or leave the size out.

D gene: -; J gene: TRBJ2-2; V gene: TRBV2; clone size: -; CDR3 protein: CASSGQEGNTGELFF; CDR3 DNA: TGTGCCAGCAGTGGTCAGGAAGGGAACACCGGGGAGCTGTTTTTT
D gene: TRBD1; J gene: TRBJ2-7; V gene: TRBV18; clone size: -; CDR3 protein: CASSPRGQGTGEQYF; CDR3 DNA: TGTGCCAGCTCACCTAGGGGACAGGGGACGGGCGAGCAGTACTTC
D gene: -; J gene: TRBJ2-2; V gene: TRBV7-9; clone size: -; CDR3 protein: CASSLGLKRELFF; CDR3 DNA: TGTGCCAGCAGCTTAGGACTCAAACGGGAGCTGTTTTTT
D gene: -; J gene: TRBJ2-7; V gene: TRBV2; clone size: -; CDR3 protein: CASSELAGLNYEQYF; CDR3 DNA: TGTGCCAGCAGTGAACTAGCTGGGCTGAACTACGAGCAGTACTTC
D gene: -; J gene: TRBJ2-1; V gene: TRBV6-5; clone size: -; CDR3 protein: CASRDMGSYNEQFF; CDR3 DNA: TGTGCCAGCAGGGACATGGGCTCCTACAATGAGCAGTTCTTC
D gene: TRBD1; J gene: TRBJ1-1; V gene: TRBV28; clone size: -; CDR3 protein: CASSSTGGGTEAFF; CDR3 DNA: TGTGCCAGCAGTTCCACAGGGGGCGGCACTGAAGCTTTCTTT
D gene: TRBD1; J gene: TRBJ1-2; V gene: TRBV7-2; clone size: -; CDR3 protein: CASSSGQSIYGYTF; CDR3 DNA: TGTGCCAGCAGCTCGGGACAGTCAATTTATGGCTACACCTTC
D gene: -; J gene: TRBJ2-2; V gene: TRBV2; clone size: -; CDR3 protein: CASSENGGIGELFF; CDR3 DNA: TGTGCCAGCAGTGAAAATGGAGGGATCGGGGAGCTGTTTTTT
D gene: -; J gene: TRBJ2-7; V gene: TRBV7-2; clone size: -; CDR3 protein: CASSPELVNPEQYF; CDR3 DNA: TGTGCCAGCAGCCCGGAGCTAGTCAACCCCGAGCAGTACTTC
D gene: -; J gene: TRBJ1-1; V gene: TRBV9; clone size: -; CDR3 protein: CASSALLTGSFQLAFF; CDR3 DNA: TGTGCCAGCAGCGCACTCCTAACAGGGTCTTTTCAACTTGCTTTCTTT
D gene: -; J gene: TRBJ2-3; V gene: TRBV19; clone size: once; CDR3 protein: CASSIPPTDTQYF; CDR3 DNA: TGTGCCAGTAGTATCCCCCCGACAGATACGCAGTATTTT
D gene: -; J gene: TRBJ1-5; V gene: TRBV13; clone size: -; CDR3 protein: CASSLGGGPWGNQPQHF; CDR3 DNA: TGTGCCAGCAGCTTAGGCGGGGGGCCGTGGGGCAATCAGCCCCAGCATTTT
D gene: -; J gene: TRBJ1-3; V gene: TRBV5-4; clone size: -; CDR3 protein: CASSFAGNTGNTIYF; CDR3 DNA: TGTGCCAGCAGCTTCGCCGGGAATACTGGAAACACCATATATTTT
D gene: -; J gene: TRBJ2-7; V gene: TRBV6-1; clone size: -; CDR3 protein: CASSEAGGAAYEQYF; CDR3 DNA: TGTGCCAGCAGTGAAGCTGGGGGGGCGGCCTACGAGCAGTACTTC
D gene: -; J gene: TRBJ2-5; V gene: TRBV20-1; clone size: once; CDR3 protein: CSPLGAETQYF; CDR3 DNA: TGCAGTCCTTTGGGGGCGGAGACCCAGTACTTC
D gene: -; J gene: TRBJ2-7; V gene: TRBV7-2; clone size: once; CDR3 protein: CASSLDRGSYEQYF; CDR3 DNA: TGTGCCAGCAGCTTAGATCGGGGATCCTACGAGCAGTACTTC
D gene: TRBD1; J gene: TRBJ2-7; V gene: TRBV19; clone size: -; CDR3 protein: CASSSRQGSSSYEQYF; CDR3 DNA: TGTGCCAGTAGTAGCCGACAGGGATCGAGCTCCTACGAGCAGTACTTC
D gene: TRBD1; J gene: TRBJ2-7; V gene: TRBV18; clone size: -; CDR3 protein: CASSPSRDRGTYEQYF; CDR3 DNA: TGTGCCAGCTCACCGTCCAGGGACAGGGGAACCTACGAGCAGTACTTC
D gene: -; J gene: TRBJ2-7; V gene: TRBV5-5; clone size: -; CDR3 protein: CASTRRDTSSYEQYF; CDR3 DNA: TGTGCCAGCACCCGCCGGGACACCTCCTCCTACGAGCAGTACTTC
D gene: -; J gene: TRBJ2-5; V gene: TRBV6-2/TRBV6-3; clone size: once; CDR3 protein: CASSQTKTGETQYF; CDR3 DNA: TGTGCCAGCAGCCAGACTAAGACTGGAGAGACCCAGTACTTC
D gene: TRBD1; J gene: TRBJ1-4; V gene: TRBV20-1; clone size: -; CDR3 protein: CSASIGTANEKLFF; CDR3 DNA: TGCAGTGCTAGTATAGGGACAGCGAATGAAAAACTGTTTTTT
D gene: -; J gene: TRBJ1-5; V gene: TRBV6-1; clone size: few; CDR3 protein: CASSADPGVFNQPQHF; CDR3 DNA: TGTGCCAGCAGTGCTGACCCAGGGGTATTCAATCAGCCCCAGCATTTT
D gene: -; J gene: TRBJ1-2; V gene: TRBV21-1; clone size: -; CDR3 protein: CASTGGGGYTF; CDR3 DNA: TGTGCCAGCACGGGGGGAGGGGGCTACACCTTC
D gene: -; J gene: TRBJ1-1; V gene: TRBV11-2; clone size: -; CDR3 protein: CASSSTGGRMNTEAFF; CDR3 DNA: TGTGCCAGCAGCTCGACGGGGGGGCGCATGAACACTGAAGCTTTCTTT
D gene: -; J gene: TRBJ1-5; V gene: TRBV11-1; clone size: -; CDR3 protein: CASSLAGRQGGQPQHF; CDR3 DNA: TGTGCCAGCAGCTTAGCGGGTCGGCAGGGAGGTCAGCCCCAGCATTTT
D gene: -; J gene: TRBJ2-2; V gene: TRBV6-2/TRBV6-3; clone size: -; CDR3 protein: CASSTNAGGANTGELFF; CDR3 DNA: TGTGCCAGCAGTACTAACGCCGGGGGAGCGAACACCGGGGAGCTGTTTTTT
D gene: -; J gene: TRBJ2-3; V gene: TRBV30; clone size: -; CDR3 protein: CAFNRESIFAQYF; CDR3 DNA: TGTGCCTTTAACAGGGAGTCAATATTCGCGCAGTATTTT
D gene: TRBD2; J gene: TRBJ2-3; V gene: TRBV6-2/TRBV6-3; clone size: -; CDR3 protein: CASSYGRGGNTDTQYF; CDR3 DNA: TGTGCCAGCAGTTACGGGCGGGGGGGGAACACAGATACGCAGTATTTT
D gene: -; J gene: TRBJ2-5; V gene: TRBV9; clone size: -; CDR3 protein: CASSGTGGGYGETQYF; CDR3 DNA: TGTGCCAGCAGCGGCACAGGGGGGGGGTATGGAGAGACCCAGTACTTC
D gene: TRBD1; J gene: TRBJ2-1; V gene: TRBV7-3; clone size: -; CDR3 protein: CASSLAGGEGEQFF; CDR3 DNA: TGTGCCAGCAGCTTGGCAGGGGGTGAGGGTGAGCAGTTCTTC
D gene: TRBD1; J gene: TRBJ1-1; V gene: TRBV20-1; clone size: few; CDR3 protein: CSASPGGWTNTEAFF; CDR3 DNA: TGCAGTGCTAGTCCAGGGGGCTGGACGAACACTGAAGCTTTCTTT
D gene: -; J gene: TRBJ1-2; V gene: TRBV7-3; clone size: -; CDR3 protein: CASSSTGGGPYGYTF; CDR3 DNA: TGTGCCAGCAGCTCGACAGGCGGCGGGCCTTATGGCTACACCTTC
D gene: TRBD1; J gene: TRBJ1-2; V gene: TRBV7-3; clone size: few; CDR3 protein: CASSTTGGAGGYTF; CDR3 DNA: TGTGCCAGCAGCACGACAGGGGGCGCAGGGGGCTACACCTTC
D gene: -; J gene: TRBJ2-7; V gene: TRBV11-3; clone size: -; CDR3 protein: CASSLEGGGRGLYEQYF; CDR3 DNA: TGTGCCAGCAGCTTAGAGGGGGGGGGCAGGGGGCTTTACGAGCAGTACTTC
D gene: -; J gene: TRBJ2-1; V gene: TRBV5-1; clone size: -; CDR3 protein: CASSQDGSSYNEQFF; CDR3 DNA: TGCGCCAGCAGCCAGGACGGGAGCTCCTACAATGAGCAGTTCTTC
D gene: TRBD2; J gene: TRBJ2-5; V gene: TRBV13; clone size: few; CDR3 protein: CASSRTSGGFQETQYF; CDR3 DNA: TGTGCCAGCAGCCGGACTAGCGGGGGGTTCCAAGAGACCCAGTACTTC
D gene: -; J gene: TRBJ2-1; V gene: TRBV11-3; clone size: -; CDR3 protein: CASSPHQQGYEQFF; CDR3 DNA: TGTGCCAGCAGCCCTCATCAACAGGGCTATGAGCAGTTCTTC
D gene: -; J gene: TRBJ1-2; V gene: TRBV7-2; clone size: -; CDR3 protein: CASSSFLAPRVAGYGYTF; CDR3 DNA: TGTGCCAGCAGCTCGTTTCTCGCGCCCAGGGTGGCGGGATATGGCTACACCTTC
D gene: TRBD1; J gene: TRBJ1-5; V gene: TRBV12-3/TRBV12-4; clone size: -; CDR3 protein: CASSPGQRQPQHF; CDR3 DNA: TGTGCCAGCAGCCCGGGACAGCGGCAGCCCCAGCATTTT
D gene: TRBD1; J gene: TRBJ1-6; V gene: TRBV7-9; clone size: -; CDR3 protein: CASSRTGQGYNSPLHF; CDR3 DNA: TGTGCCAGCAGCCGTACGGGACAGGGATATAATTCACCCCTCCACTTT
D gene: -; J gene: TRBJ1-5; V gene: TRBV5-5; clone size: -; CDR3 protein: CASSSNGANQPQHF; CDR3 DNA: TGTGCCAGCAGCTCCAACGGAGCCAATCAGCCCCAGCATTTT
D gene: TRBD1; J gene: TRBJ1-1; V gene: TRBV7-2; clone size: -; CDR3 protein: CASSDRQGLQAFF; CDR3 DNA: TGTGCCAGCAGCGACAGACAGGGGCTACAGGCTTTCTTT
D gene: -; J gene: TRBJ2-7; V gene: TRBV12-3/TRBV12-4; clone size: -; CDR3 protein: CASSFQGKYEQYF; CDR3 DNA: TGTGCCAGCAGTTTCCAGGGGAAGTACGAGCAGTACTTC
D gene: -; J gene: TRBJ2-7; V gene: TRBV7-2; clone size: -; CDR3 protein: CASSLLGGQYF; CDR3 DNA: TGTGCCAGCAGCTTACTCGGAGGGCAGTACTTC
D gene: -; J gene: TRBJ1-1; V gene: TRBV6-5; clone size: -; CDR3 protein: CASSYNRVRTEAFF; CDR3 DNA: TGTGCCAGCAGTTATAACAGGGTGAGGACTGAAGCTTTCTTT
D gene: TRBD1; J gene: TRBJ2-7; V gene: TRBV2; clone size: -; CDR3 protein: CASSEISRGPFYEQYF; CDR3 DNA: TGTGCCAGCAGTGAAATTTCGAGGGGGCCCTTCTACGAGCAGTACTTC
D gene: -; J gene: TRBJ2-3; V gene: TRBV9; clone size: -; CDR3 protein: CASSATSTDTQYF; CDR3 DNA: TGTGCCAGCAGCGCAACTAGCACAGATACGCAGTATTTT
D gene: TRBD1; J gene: TRBJ2-7; V gene: TRBV28; clone size: -; CDR3 protein: CASRRQGWYEQYF; CDR3 DNA: TGTGCCAGCAGGAGACAGGGTTGGTACGAGCAGTACTTC
D gene: TRBD2; J gene: TRBJ2-5; V gene: TRBV3-1/TRBV3-2; clone size: -; CDR3 protein: CASSQATSGGIAQYF; CDR3 DNA: TGTGCCAGCAGCCAAGCGACTAGCGGGGGTATTGCCCAGTACTTC
D gene: -; J gene: TRBJ2-7; V gene: TRBV5-4; clone size: -; CDR3 protein: CASSGRDPYEQYF; CDR3 DNA: TGTGCCAGCAGCGGACGGGATCCCTACGAGCAGTACTTC
D gene: TRBD1; J gene: TRBJ2-1; V gene: TRBV6-5; clone size: -; CDR3 protein: CASSYKGADEQFF; CDR3 DNA: TGTGCCAGCAGTTACAAGGGGGCCGATGAGCAGTTCTTC